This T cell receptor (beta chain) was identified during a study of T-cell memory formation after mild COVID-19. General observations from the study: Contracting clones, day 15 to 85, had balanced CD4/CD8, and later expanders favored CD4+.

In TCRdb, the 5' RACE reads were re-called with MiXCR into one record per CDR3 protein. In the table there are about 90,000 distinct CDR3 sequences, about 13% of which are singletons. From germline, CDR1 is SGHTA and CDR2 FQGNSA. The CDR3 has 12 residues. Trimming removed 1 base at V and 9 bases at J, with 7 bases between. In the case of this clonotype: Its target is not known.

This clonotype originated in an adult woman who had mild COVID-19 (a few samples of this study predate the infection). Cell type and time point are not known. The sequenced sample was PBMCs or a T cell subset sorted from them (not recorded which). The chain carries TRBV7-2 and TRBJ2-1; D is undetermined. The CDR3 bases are TGTGCCAGCAGCTTAGAGGGTACTGAGCAGTTCTTC. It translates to CASSLEGTEQFF.